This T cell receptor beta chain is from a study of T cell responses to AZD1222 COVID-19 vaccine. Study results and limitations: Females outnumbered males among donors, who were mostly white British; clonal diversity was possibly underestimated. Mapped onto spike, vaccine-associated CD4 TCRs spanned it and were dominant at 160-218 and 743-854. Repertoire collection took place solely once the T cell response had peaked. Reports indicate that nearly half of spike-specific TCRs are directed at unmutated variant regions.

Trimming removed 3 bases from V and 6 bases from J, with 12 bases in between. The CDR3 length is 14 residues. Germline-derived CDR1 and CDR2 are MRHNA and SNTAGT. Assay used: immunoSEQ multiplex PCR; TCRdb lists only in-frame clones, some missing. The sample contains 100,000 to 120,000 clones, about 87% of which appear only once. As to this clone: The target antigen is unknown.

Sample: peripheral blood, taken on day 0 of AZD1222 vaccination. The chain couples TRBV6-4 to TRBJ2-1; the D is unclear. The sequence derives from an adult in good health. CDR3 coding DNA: TGTGCCAGCAGTGATGATGATTCGGGCAATGAGCAGTTCTTC. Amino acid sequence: CASSDDDSGNEQFF.